The rows below give T cell receptor beta chains drawn from one sample of a study of tumor-infiltrating lymphocytes in localized non-small cell lung cancer. Data came from immunoSEQ multiplex PCR; TCRdb stores just in-frame clones and leaves some out. The sample contains roughly 8,500 clones, 60% to 80% of which appear only once. Sample: uninvolved lung tissue not adjacent to the tumor. The source is a human donor with non-small cell lung cancer. Both conserved end residues are part of each CDR3. A D gene is named only where the DNA matches it firmly. Rows may omit the clone size; those that give it use once, few, many or a size class.

d_gene,j_gene,abundance,v_gene,CDR3nt,CDR3aa
NA,TRBJ1-4,NA,TRBV7-6,TGTGCCAGCAGCTTGAGAGGGGGAAATGAAAAACTGTTTTTT,CASSLRGGNEKLFF
NA,TRBJ2-3,NA,TRBV9,TGTGCCAGCAGCGGGGCAGCGCAGTATTTT,CASSGAAQYF
NA,TRBJ1-4,NA,TRBV11-2,TGTGCCTGTGGGGAGGGGATACGAGAAAAACTGTTTTTT,CACGEGIREKLFF
NA,TRBJ2-1,NA,TRBV19,TGTGCCAGTAGCCCTTCAAGCTCCTACAATGAGCAGTTCTTC,CASSPSSSYNEQFF
NA,TRBJ1-1,NA,TRBV28,TGTGCCAGCAGAGCGGGGGCGACTGAAGCTTTCTTT,CASRAGATEAFF
TRBD2,TRBJ2-1,once,TRBV11-3,TGTGCCAGCAGCTTAGTCGGGATAGCGGGAGGCAATGAGCAGTTCTTC,CASSLVGIAGGNEQFF
TRBD2,TRBJ2-3,medium-sized,TRBV11-1,TGTGCCAGCAGCCACGCGGGAGCCCACACAGATACGCAGTATTTT,CASSHAGAHTDTQYF
TRBD1,TRBJ1-5,NA,TRBV2,TGTGCCAGCGGGAAGGGACAGAATCAGCCCCAGCATTTT,CASGKGQNQPQHF
NA,TRBJ2-3,NA,TRBV5-1,TGCGCCAGCAGCAGGGAGGGGGCCAATACGCAGTATTTT,CASSREGANTQYF
NA,TRBJ2-1,few,TRBV5-4,TGTGCCAGCAGCTTACAGGGTAACAATGAGCAGTTCTTC,CASSLQGNNEQFF
NA,TRBJ2-3,NA,TRBV5-1,TGCGCCAGCAGCGTCGGGACGGTTGCAGATACGCAGTATTTT,CASSVGTVADTQYF
NA,TRBJ2-7,NA,TRBV29-1,TGCAGCGTTCAGGCGGGTGCCCTTCTTTTC,CSVQAGALLF
NA,TRBJ2-7,NA,TRBV6-5,TGTGCCAGCAGTTACAGGTACTCCTACGAGCAGTACTTC,CASSYRYSYEQYF
NA,TRBJ2-7,NA,TRBV29-1,TGCAGCGTTGGACAGATTCTCAAGGAGCAGTACTTC,CSVGQILKEQYF
NA,TRBJ2-7,NA,TRBV11-2,TGTGCCAGCAGCTTTTTCGGGGAGGAGTACGAGCAGTACTTC,CASSFFGEEYEQYF
NA,TRBJ2-2,NA,TRBV9,TGTGCCAGCAGCGTAGTGGGCACGAACACCGGGGAGCTGTTTTTT,CASSVVGTNTGELFF
NA,TRBJ2-3,NA,TRBV7-3,TGTGCCAGCGGTGGGCAGGGCGCGACAGATACGCAGTATTTT,CASGGQGATDTQYF
NA,TRBJ2-5,NA,TRBV20-1,TGCAGTGCTAGATACAAGGGACATCCAAACTTC,CSARYKGHPNF
TRBD2,TRBJ2-2,NA,TRBV9,TGTGCCAGCAGCGCCCTTGGGGGAGGGTCCGGGGAGCTGTTTTTT,CASSALGGGSGELFF
NA,TRBJ1-1,NA,TRBV29-1,TGCAGCGTTGAAAGGAAAGGGGAGAACACTGAAGCTTTCTTT,CSVERKGENTEAFF
TRBD1,TRBJ1-2,NA,TRBV19,TGTGCCAGTAACCCCCCTGGGCAGGGGGCTTTTGGCTACACCTTC,CASNPPGQGAFGYTF
NA,TRBJ2-5,NA,TRBV2,TGTGCCAGCAACCAGGTCCAAGAGACCCAGTACTTC,CASNQVQETQYF
NA,TRBJ2-7,NA,TRBV2,TGTGCCAGCAGATCCTACGAGCAGTACTTC,CASRSYEQYF
NA,TRBJ2-7,NA,TRBV7-2,TGTGCCAGCAGCCTTAGGGGAGGAAACTACGAGCAGTACTTC,CASSLRGGNYEQYF
TRBD1,TRBJ1-4,NA,TRBV11-2,TGTGCCAGCAGCACCTCCGGGACAGGCAATGAAAAACTGTTTTTT,CASSTSGTGNEKLFF
NA,TRBJ2-7,NA,TRBV11-3,TGTGCCAGCAGCTTAGCCCCAACCTACGAGCAGTACTTC,CASSLAPTYEQYF
TRBD1,TRBJ1-1,NA,TRBV9,TGTGCCAGCAGCGTCACAGGGGCTGAAGCTTTCTTT,CASSVTGAEAFF
NA,TRBJ1-1,NA,TRBV7-6,TGTGCCAGCAGCTTATGGGGCAGGGGGAACACTGAAGCTTTCTTT,CASSLWGRGNTEAFF
NA,TRBJ1-1,NA,TRBV5-1,TGCGCCAGCAGAGATCAGGGAGGAACTGAAGCTTTCTTT,CASRDQGGTEAFF
NA,TRBJ1-4,NA,TRBV28,TGTGCCAGCAGTGTATGGGAAAACGAAAAACTGTTTTTT,CASSVWENEKLFF
NA,TRBJ2-3,NA,TRBV30,TGTGCCTGGAGGTTGTGGGATACGCAGTATTTT,CAWRLWDTQYF
TRBD1,TRBJ1-2,NA,TRBV4-1,TGCGCCAGCAGCCAAGAGGCCGGGACAGGGGTTCGGGGCTACACCTTC,CASSQEAGTGVRGYTF
NA,TRBJ2-7,few,TRBV25-1,TGTGCCAGCGCACTGCGGAGCTACGAGCAGTACTTC,CASALRSYEQYF
TRBD2,TRBJ2-7,once,TRBV6-1,TGTGCCAGCAGTGGGGGTTGGGGACTAGGCCTACTGGAGCAGTACTTC,CASSGGWGLGLLEQYF
NA,TRBJ1-2,NA,TRBV2,TGTGCCAGCATAAGATCGCAAACGGGCTCTTCTAACTATGGCTACACCTTC,CASIRSQTGSSNYGYTF
NA,TRBJ2-1,NA,TRBV9,TGTGCCAGCAGCGTGGACTCTCGAAATGAGCAGTTCTTC,CASSVDSRNEQFF
NA,TRBJ1-1,NA,TRBV6-6,TGTGCCAGCGGGACGACAGCTTTCTTT,CASGTTAFF
NA,TRBJ1-5,NA,TRBV11-2,TGTGCCAGCAGCTTAGCGCCTCGGGGGCCCCAGCATTTT,CASSLAPRGPQHF
NA,TRBJ1-1,NA,TRBV7-2,TGTGCCAGCAGCGTTACGGTCATGAACACTGAAGCTTTCTTT,CASSVTVMNTEAFF